This TCR beta chain comes out of a study of neurological immune-mediated disorders. Via MiXCR, TCRdb re-called the 5' RACE reads, giving one row per CDR3 protein. This repertoire shows fewer than 75,000 distinct CDR3 sequences, roughly 3.2% found once; its top ten account for 3.7%. This clonotype occurred many times. Germline CDR1 KGHDR, CDR2 SFDVKD. V was trimmed by 5 bases and J by 6 bases, leaving 7 bases between them. This CDR3 is 12 amino acids long. The chain couples TRBV24-1 to TRBJ2-1; D remains unclear. The sequenced material came from PBMCs. This TCR was recovered from a man aged 35 to 55 with multiple sclerosis. Here the CDR3 DNA reads TGTGCCACCAGTGCCAGTTTCAATGAGCAGTTCTTC. It encodes CATSASFNEQFF.